This T cell receptor (beta chain) originates from a study of beta chain features in type 1 diabetes. Study details: All samples together contributed 107,917,701 sorted cells for examination. Findings of the study overall: In type 1 diabetes patients, VDJ junctions had fewer insertions; deletions at these junctions were more frequent. All four CD4+ subsets from Type 1 diabetes patients carried moderately but significantly shorter TCRB CDR3s.

The CDR3 loop spans 14 amino acids. Trimming took 0 bases from V and 0 from J, leaving 6 bases between them. Germline CDR1 reads SGHVS; CDR2 reads FQNEAQ. A word on this clone: Its antigen is still unknown. Other DNA sequences from this sample encode an identical CDR3 as well.

Expressed TCRB transcripts were sequenced because the isolated RNA had all been reverse transcribed beforehand. Clones were read by immunoSEQ multiplex PCR, and TCRdb kept only the in-frame ones, dropping some. The top ten hold 0.022% of the sample, which has 680,000 or so clones, 10% to 15% seen once. Based on CD45RO/CCR7/CD25/CD127/CD95/CD27, CD4+ regulatory, stem cell-like memory, naive and central memory cells were sorted. The chain joins TRBV7-8 to TRBJ2-7, with D unresolved. Sample: naive CD4+ T cells from blood. The receptor comes from a man aged 18 to 35 with type 1 diabetes. CDR3 nucleotide sequence: TGTGCCAGCAGCTTAGCCGGGCACTCCTACGAGCAGTACTTC. Protein: CASSLAGHSYEQYF. Variable domain in full (rest from reference TRBV7-8 and TRBJ2-7): GAGVSQSPRYKVAKRGQDVALRCDPISGHVSLFWYQQALGQGPEFLTYFQNEAQLDKSGLPSDRFFAERPEGSVSTLKIQRTQQEDSAVYLCASSLAGHSYEQYFGPGTRLTVT.